The present TCR beta chain was sequenced within a study of control samples from healthy donors and cancer patients (dated by TCRdb to between 2020 and 2021). Library preparation used the immunoSEQ multiplex PCR assay. The source is immuneACCESS, and TCRdb retained only in-frame sequences with V and J called. Part of the clones is not carried over; for the studies checked, unresolved V genes explain less than half of this, and the remainder is unexplained. This sample comprises about 170,000 clones, 93% of them detected only once. The top ten constitute roughly 4% of the sample. For this clone: The target of this receptor is not known. No much larger clone exists at a distance of one base, and base qualities are not known.

The sequence came from a woman aged 55 to 70 in good health. Sequencing input: blood.

The CDR3 in this case is CASSQERGIGSPLHF. The DNA reads as follows: TGCGCCAGCAGCCAAGAAAGAGGGATCGGTTCACCCCTCCACTTT. The rearranged segments are TRBV4-3 and TRBJ1-6; the D segment cannot be called with confidence. V is pared back by 0 bases and J by 9 bases, with 12 bases lying between the germline termini. The germline V gene provides CDR1 LGHNA and CDR2 YSLEER. Including the terminal cysteine and phenylalanine, the CDR3 comprises 15 residues. Only CDR3 DNA remains: 45 bases, in frame from the first base.